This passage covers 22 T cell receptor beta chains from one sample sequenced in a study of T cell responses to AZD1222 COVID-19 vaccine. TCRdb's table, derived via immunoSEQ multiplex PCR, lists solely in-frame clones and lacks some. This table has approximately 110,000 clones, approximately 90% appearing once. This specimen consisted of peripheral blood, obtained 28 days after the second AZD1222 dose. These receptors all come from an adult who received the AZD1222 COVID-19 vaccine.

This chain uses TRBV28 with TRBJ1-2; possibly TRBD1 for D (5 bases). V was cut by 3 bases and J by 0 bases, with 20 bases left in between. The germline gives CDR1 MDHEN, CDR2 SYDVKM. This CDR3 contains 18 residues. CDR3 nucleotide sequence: TGTGCCAGCAGTTTGGTAGGGCAGGGTCGATTTGCTAACTATGGCTACACCTTC. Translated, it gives CASSLVGQGRFANYGYTF.

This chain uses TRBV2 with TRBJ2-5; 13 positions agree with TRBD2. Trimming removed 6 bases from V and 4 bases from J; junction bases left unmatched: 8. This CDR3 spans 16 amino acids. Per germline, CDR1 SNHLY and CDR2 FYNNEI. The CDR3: CASRKGTSGNGETQYF. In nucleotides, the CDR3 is TGTGCCAGCAGAAAAGGGACTAGCGGGAACGGAGAGACCCAGTACTTC. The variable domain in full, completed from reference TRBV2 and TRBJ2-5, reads EPEVTQTPSHQVTQMGQEVILRCVPISNHLYFYWYRQILGQKVEFLVSFYNNEISEKSEIFDDQFSVERPDGSNFTLKIRSTKLEDSAMYFCASRKGTSGNGETQYFGPGTRLLVL.

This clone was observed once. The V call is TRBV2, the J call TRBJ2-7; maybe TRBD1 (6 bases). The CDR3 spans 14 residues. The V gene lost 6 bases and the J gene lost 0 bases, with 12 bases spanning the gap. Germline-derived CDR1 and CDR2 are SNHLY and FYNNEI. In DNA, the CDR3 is TGTGCCAGCAGCTTCGGGACAAGCTCCTACGAGCAGTACTTC. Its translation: CASSFGTSSYEQYF.

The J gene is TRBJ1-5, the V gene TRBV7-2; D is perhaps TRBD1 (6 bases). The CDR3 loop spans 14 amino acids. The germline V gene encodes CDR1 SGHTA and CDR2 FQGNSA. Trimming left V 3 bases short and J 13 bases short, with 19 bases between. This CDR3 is CASSFLGRGGVQHF. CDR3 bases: TGTGCCAGCAGCTTCTTGGGCAGGGGAGGGGTTCAGCATTTT.

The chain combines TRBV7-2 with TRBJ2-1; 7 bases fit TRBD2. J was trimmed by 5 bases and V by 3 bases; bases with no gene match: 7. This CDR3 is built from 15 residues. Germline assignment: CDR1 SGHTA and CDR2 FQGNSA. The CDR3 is CASSLWEGGNNEQFF. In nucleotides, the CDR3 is TGTGCCAGCAGCTTGTGGGAGGGCGGTAACAATGAGCAGTTCTTC.

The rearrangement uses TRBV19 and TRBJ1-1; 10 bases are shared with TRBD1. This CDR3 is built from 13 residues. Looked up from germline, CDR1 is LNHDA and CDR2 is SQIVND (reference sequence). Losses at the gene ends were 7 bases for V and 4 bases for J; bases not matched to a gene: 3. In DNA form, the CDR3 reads TGTGCCAGTACGACAGGGGGCGTCACTGAAGCTTTCTTT. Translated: CASTTGGVTEAFF.

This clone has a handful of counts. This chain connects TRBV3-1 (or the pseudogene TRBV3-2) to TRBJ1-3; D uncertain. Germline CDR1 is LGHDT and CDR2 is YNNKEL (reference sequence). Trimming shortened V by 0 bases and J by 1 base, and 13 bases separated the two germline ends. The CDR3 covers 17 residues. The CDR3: CASSQDVRAWSGNTIYF. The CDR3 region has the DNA TGTGCCAGCAGCCAAGATGTCCGGGCTTGGTCTGGAAACACCATATATTTT.

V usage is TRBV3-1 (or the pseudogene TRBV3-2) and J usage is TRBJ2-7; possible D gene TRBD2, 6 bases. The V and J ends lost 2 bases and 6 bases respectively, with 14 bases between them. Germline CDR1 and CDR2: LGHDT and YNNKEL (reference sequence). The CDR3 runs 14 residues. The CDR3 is CASSQSLTRPEQYF. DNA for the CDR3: TGTGCCAGCAGCCAATCCCTGACTAGACCCGAGCAGTACTTC.

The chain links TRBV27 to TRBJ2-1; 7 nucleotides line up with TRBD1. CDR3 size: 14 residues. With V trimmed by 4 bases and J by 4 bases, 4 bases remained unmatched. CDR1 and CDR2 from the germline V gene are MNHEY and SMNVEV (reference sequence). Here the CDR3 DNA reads TGTGCCAGCAGTTCCGGGACAGTATACAATGAGCAGTTCTTC. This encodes CASSSGTVYNEQFF.

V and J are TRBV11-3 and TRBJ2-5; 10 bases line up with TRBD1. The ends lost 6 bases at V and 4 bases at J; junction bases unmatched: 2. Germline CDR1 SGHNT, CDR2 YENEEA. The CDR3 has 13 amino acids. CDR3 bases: TGTGCCAGCAGTAGGACAGGGGGAGAGACCCAGTACTTC. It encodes CASSRTGGETQYF. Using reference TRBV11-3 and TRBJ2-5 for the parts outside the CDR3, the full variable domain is EAGVVQSPRYKIIEKKQPVAFWCNPISGHNTLYWYLQNLGQGPELLIRYENEEAVDDSQLPKDRFSAERLKGVDSTLKIQPAELGDSAVYLCASSRTGGETQYFGPGTRLLVL.

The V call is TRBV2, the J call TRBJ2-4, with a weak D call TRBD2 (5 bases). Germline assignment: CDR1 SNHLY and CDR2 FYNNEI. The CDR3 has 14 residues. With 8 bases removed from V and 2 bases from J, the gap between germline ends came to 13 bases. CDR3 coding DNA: TGTGCCAGCGCAGACCACGGGACCAAAAACATTCAGTACTTC. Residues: CASADHGTKNIQYF. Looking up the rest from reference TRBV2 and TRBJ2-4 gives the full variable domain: EPEVTQTPSHQVTQMGQEVILRCVPISNHLYFYWYRQILGQKVEFLVSFYNNEISEKSEIFDDQFSVERPDGSNFTLKIRSTKLEDSAMYFCASADHGTKNIQYFGAGTRLSVL.

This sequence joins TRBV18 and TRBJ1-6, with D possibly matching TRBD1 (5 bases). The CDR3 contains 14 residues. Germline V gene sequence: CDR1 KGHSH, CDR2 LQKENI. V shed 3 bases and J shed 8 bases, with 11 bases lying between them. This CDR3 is CASSPNRGDSPLHF. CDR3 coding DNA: TGTGCCAGCTCACCCAACCGGGGGGATTCACCCCTCCACTTT.

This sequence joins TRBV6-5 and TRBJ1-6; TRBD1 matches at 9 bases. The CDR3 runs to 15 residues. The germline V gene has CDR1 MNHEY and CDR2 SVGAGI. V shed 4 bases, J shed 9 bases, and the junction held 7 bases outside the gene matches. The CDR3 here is CASSSSGTGFSPLHF. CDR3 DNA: TGTGCCAGCAGTTCGTCGGGGACAGGGTTTTCACCCCTCCACTTT.

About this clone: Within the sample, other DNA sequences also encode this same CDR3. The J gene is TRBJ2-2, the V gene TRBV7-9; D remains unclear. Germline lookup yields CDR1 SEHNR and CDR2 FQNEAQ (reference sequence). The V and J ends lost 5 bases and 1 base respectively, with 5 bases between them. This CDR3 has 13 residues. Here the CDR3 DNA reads TGTGCCAGCAGCCTACTGAACACCGGGGAGCTGTTTTTT. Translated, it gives CASSLLNTGELFF.

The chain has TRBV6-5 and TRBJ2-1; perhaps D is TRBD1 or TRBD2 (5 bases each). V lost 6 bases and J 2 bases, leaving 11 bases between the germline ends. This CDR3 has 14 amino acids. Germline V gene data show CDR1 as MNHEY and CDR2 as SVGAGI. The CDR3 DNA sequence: TGTGCCAGCAGGAGGGACGGGACCTACAATGAGCAGTTCTTC. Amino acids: CASRRDGTYNEQFF.

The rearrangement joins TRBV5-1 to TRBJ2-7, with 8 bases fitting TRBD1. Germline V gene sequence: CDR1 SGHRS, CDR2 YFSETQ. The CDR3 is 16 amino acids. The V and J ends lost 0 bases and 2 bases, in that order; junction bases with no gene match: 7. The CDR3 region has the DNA TGCGCCAGCAGCTTGGCCCCGGCAGGGGGCCCCTACGAGCAGTACTTC. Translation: CASSLAPAGGPYEQYF. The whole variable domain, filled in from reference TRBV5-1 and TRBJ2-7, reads KAGVTQTPRYLIKTRGQQVTLSCSPISGHRSVSWYQQTPGQGLQFLFEYFSETQRNKGNFPGRFSGRQFSNSRSEMNVSTLELGDSALYLCASSLAPAGGPYEQYFGPGTRLTVT.

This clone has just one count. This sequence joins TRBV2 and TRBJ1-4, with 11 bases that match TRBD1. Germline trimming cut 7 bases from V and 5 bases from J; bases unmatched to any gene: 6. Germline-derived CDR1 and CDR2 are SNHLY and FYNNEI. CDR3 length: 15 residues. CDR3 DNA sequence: TGTGCCAGCACCAGGGGGGACAGGGGGAATGAAAAACTGTTTTTT. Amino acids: CASTRGDRGNEKLFF. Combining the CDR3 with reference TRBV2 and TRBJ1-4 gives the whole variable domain EPEVTQTPSHQVTQMGQEVILRCVPISNHLYFYWYRQILGQKVEFLVSFYNNEISEKSEIFDDQFSVERPDGSNFTLKIRSTKLEDSAMYFCASTRGDRGNEKLFFGSGTQLSVL.

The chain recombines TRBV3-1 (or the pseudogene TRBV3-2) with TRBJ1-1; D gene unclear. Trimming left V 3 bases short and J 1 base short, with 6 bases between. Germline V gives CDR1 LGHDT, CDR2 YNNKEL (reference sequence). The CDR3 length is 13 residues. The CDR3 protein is CASSQGANTEAFF. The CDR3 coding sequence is TGTGCCAGCAGCCAGGGCGCGAACACTGAAGCTTTCTTT.

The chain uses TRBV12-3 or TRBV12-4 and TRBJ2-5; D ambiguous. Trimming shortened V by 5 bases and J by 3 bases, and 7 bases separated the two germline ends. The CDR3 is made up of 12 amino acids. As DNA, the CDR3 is TGTGCCAGCAGTGGGTCAAAAGAGACCCAGTACTTC. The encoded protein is CASSGSKETQYF.

CDR3 in amino acids: CASSLASTIAGGQYEQFF. The CDR3 DNA is TGTGCCAGCAGCTTAGCCTCTACTATAGCGGGAGGTCAGTATGAGCAGTTCTTC. The V and J genes are TRBV7-2 and TRBJ2-1; 10 bases agree with TRBD2. Germline CDR1 SGHTA, CDR2 FQGNSA. This CDR3 is built from 18 residues. Trimming at V came to 0 bases and at J to 8 bases, leaving 13 bases not matched to a gene. Supplemented by reference TRBV7-2 and TRBJ2-1, the full variable domain reads GAGVSQSPSNKVTEKGKDVELRCDPISGHTALYWYRQSLGQGLEFLIYFQGNSAPDKSGLPSDRFSAERTGGSVSTLTIQRTQQEDSAVYLCASSLASTIAGGQYEQFFGPGTRLTVL.

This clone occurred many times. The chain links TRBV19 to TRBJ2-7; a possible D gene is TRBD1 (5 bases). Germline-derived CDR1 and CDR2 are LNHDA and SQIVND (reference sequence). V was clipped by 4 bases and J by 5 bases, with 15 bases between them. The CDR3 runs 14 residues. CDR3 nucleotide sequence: TGTGCCAGTAGTACCCAACAGGTATTCAACGAGCAGTACTTC. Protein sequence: CASSTQQVFNEQYF.

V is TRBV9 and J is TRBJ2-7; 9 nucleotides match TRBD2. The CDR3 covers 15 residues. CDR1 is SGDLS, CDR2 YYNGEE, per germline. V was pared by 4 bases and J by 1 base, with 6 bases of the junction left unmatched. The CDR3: CASSLGSGRSYEQYF. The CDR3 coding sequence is TGTGCCAGCAGCCTCGGTAGCGGGAGATCCTACGAGCAGTACTTC.